Given below is one TCR beta chain in context. Its specificity is unknown. Unique molecular identifiers were added to individual cDNA molecules. TCRdb redid the calling of the 5' RACE reads with MiXCR, one entry per CDR3 protein. The profile covers approximately 56,000 distinct CDR3 sequences, with 9% to 9.5% appearing a single time and 4.2% taken by the ten largest. The data originate from a study of early T cells in non-severe SARS-CoV-2 infection. Across the whole study: Unpaired chains resulted from sequencing bulk RNA of unsorted whole blood. Notes on the study in general: VDJdb-based matching was biased toward anti-spike CD8 responses and missed private and CD4 specificities.

The CDR3 length is 14 residues. Per germline, CDR1 SGHAT and CDR2 FQDESV (reference sequence). V dropped 7 bases and J dropped 5 bases, with 15 bases sitting between them. The receptor comes from an adult who was a healthcare worker with PCR-confirmed SARS-CoV-2 infection or an uninfected control (not recorded which). The source material was whole blood. V gene TRBV11-1 combines with J gene TRBJ2-1; D is unclear. The CDR3 loop is CASTADASHNEQFF. For the CDR3, the DNA is TGTGCCAGCACCGCTGACGCTTCCCACAATGAGCAGTTCTTC.